The 29 T cell receptor beta chains listed next were all sequenced from one sample in a study of shared clonotypes between healthy human individuals. Terminally differentiated effector memory CD45RA+ cells were excluded from the naive CD8 cells, which were CD45RO-negative and positively selected for CCR7. Libraries were prepared by immunoSEQ multiplex PCR; TCRdb keeps only in-frame clonotypes and omits some of them. The sample includes around 2.1 million clones, approximately 94% seen only once; the top ten take more than 1.5%. Sequencing was carried out using naive CD8+ T cells from PBMCs. The receptors here all came from a man aged 18-30 years in good health. Some clones in this sample may be carry-over from other donors' samples.

The rearrangement uses TRBV7-3 and TRBJ2-1; 7 bases are shared with TRBD1. The CDR3 has 15 amino acids. V was clipped by 1 base and J by 2 bases; unmatched bases: 2. Germline values: CDR1 SGHTA, CDR2 FQGTGA. The CDR3 here is CASSLIGTAYNEQFF. CDR3 nucleotides: TGTGCCAGCAGCTTAATTGGGACAGCCTACAATGAGCAGTTCTTC.

Note on this clone: At the DNA level, this CDR3 is encoded by other sequences in the same sample as well. The chain has TRBV7-9 and TRBJ2-7; the D is unclear. Germline-derived CDR1 and CDR2 are SEHNR and FQNEAQ (reference sequence). Trimming stripped 5 bases from V and 1 base from J, with 9 bases between. The CDR3 runs 13 residues. The CDR3: CASSPPASYEQYF. The CDR3 DNA is TGTGCCAGCAGCCCCCCTGCGTCCTACGAGCAGTACTTC. Based on the CDR3 plus reference TRBV7-9 and TRBJ2-7, the full variable domain is DTGVSQNPRHKITKRGQNVTFRCDPISEHNRLYWYRQTLGQGPEFLTYFQNEAQLEKSRLLSDRFSAERPKGSFSTLEIQRTEQGDSAMYLCASSPPASYEQYFGPGTRLTVT.

The chain joins TRBV29-1 to TRBJ2-7, with D perhaps TRBD1 or TRBD2 (5 bases each). Trimming cost V 4 bases and J 5 bases, with 12 bases left between them. The CDR3 length is 12 residues. Germline loops: CDR1 SQVTM, CDR2 ANQGSEA. Here the CDR3 reads CSVVGDWNEQYF. CDR3 bases: TGCAGCGTTGTGGGGGATTGGAACGAGCAGTACTTC.

The chain couples TRBV7-8 to TRBJ1-5, with TRBD1 matching over 7 bases. The J segment lost 6 bases and the V segment lost 5 bases, leaving 13 bases of the junction unmatched. The CDR3 loop spans 16 amino acids. Germline CDR1 and CDR2: SGHVS and FQNEAQ. The CDR3 sequence is CASSASNRGFGQPQHF. The CDR3 coding sequence is TGTGCCAGCAGCGCTTCAAACAGGGGTTTTGGTCAGCCCCAGCATTTT.

The V gene is TRBV9, the J gene TRBJ2-3, with D perhaps matching TRBD2 (5 bases). Germline lookup yields CDR1 SGDLS and CDR2 YYNGEE. Trimming stripped 4 bases from V and 1 base from J, with 16 bases between. This CDR3 comprises 16 residues. The CDR3: CASSPSSSYRTDTQYF. The CDR3 coding sequence is TGTGCCAGCAGCCCCTCTAGCTCATACCGCACAGATACGCAGTATTTT.

J is TRBJ2-5 and V is TRBV7-6; 7 bases are shared with TRBD1. The CDR3 covers 15 residues. Germline CDR1 reads SGHVS; CDR2 reads FNYEAQ. J was trimmed by 5 bases and V by 7 bases; bases with no gene match: 13. In nucleotides, the CDR3 is TGTGCCAGCACCGACAGGGTCACTCCAAAGGAGACCCAGTACTTC. Amino acids: CASTDRVTPKETQYF.

The chain is built from TRBV4-1 and TRBJ1-2, with D tentatively TRBD1 (6 bases). V gave up 4 bases and J gave up 3 bases, with 18 bases separating them. This CDR3 comprises 16 residues. The germline gives CDR1 MGHRA, CDR2 YSYEKL. This CDR3 reads CASSPQTGSNYYGYTF. CDR3 bases: TGCGCCAGCAGCCCCCAGACAGGCTCTAATTACTATGGCTACACCTTC.

The gene calls are TRBV4-2 and TRBJ2-5, with 9 bases fitting TRBD1. Germline V gives CDR1 LGHNA, CDR2 YNFKEQ. The V and J ends lost 0 bases and 4 bases, in that order; junction bases with no gene match: 6. The CDR3 sequence is 16 residues long. For the CDR3, the DNA is TGTGCCAGCAGCCAAGAGGGACAGGGAGCGCCAGAGACCCAGTACTTC. Translating gives CASSQEGQGAPETQYF.

This clone appeared a single time. CDR3 sequence (DNA): TGTGCCATCCAGGAGGGCAATCAGCCCCAGCATTTT. This codes for CAIQEGNQPQHF. The V gene is TRBV6-1, the J gene TRBJ1-5; D call uncertain. The CDR3 consists of 12 residues. Deletions cut 10 bases from V and 2 bases from J, with 9 bases between. Germline values: CDR1 MNHNS, CDR2 SASEGT.

The chain links TRBV5-1 to TRBJ2-7, with D perhaps TRBD1 (6 bases). Germline V CDR1 and CDR2: SGHRS, YFSETQ. This CDR3 has 14 amino acids. Trimming left V 4 bases short and J 4 bases short, with 15 bases between. CDR3 in amino acids: CASSPIQGFYEQYF. CDR3 bases: TGCGCCAGCAGCCCTATACAGGGTTTTTACGAGCAGTACTTC.

The chain has TRBV6-5 and TRBJ2-1, with D perhaps matching TRBD2 (5 bases). Germline V gives CDR1 MNHEY, CDR2 SVGAGI. The CDR3 is made up of 16 amino acids. The V and J ends lost 4 bases and 4 bases respectively, with 17 bases between them. CDR3 sequence: CASSSYGSRVYNEQFF. DNA for the CDR3: TGTGCCAGCAGTTCTTATGGGTCGAGGGTATACAATGAGCAGTTCTTC.

The J gene is TRBJ2-7, the V gene TRBV5-1, with D possibly TRBD2 on 5 matching bases. The ends were cut back, 1 base at V and 4 bases at J, with 9 bases in the middle. CDR1 and CDR2 (germline): SGHRS, YFSETQ. There are 13 residues in the CDR3. The CDR3 sequence is CASSLLPGYEQYF. The DNA of the CDR3 is TGCGCCAGCAGCTTGCTTCCGGGGTACGAGCAGTACTTC.

The V and J genes are TRBV29-1 and TRBJ2-3; no reliable D call. Germline V gene lookup returns CDR1 SQVTM and CDR2 ANQGSEA. The CDR3 loop spans 10 amino acids. V was clipped by 7 bases and J by 4 bases, with 6 bases between them. The CDR3 DNA is TGCAGCGCCCCGTCAGATACGCAGTATTTT. Residues: CSAPSDTQYF.

The chain recombines TRBV27 with TRBJ2-1; no definite D call. Germline-derived CDR1 and CDR2 are MNHEY and SMNVEV (reference sequence). Deletions cut 7 bases from V and 1 base from J, with 11 bases between. The CDR3 runs 14 residues. The CDR3 nucleotides read TGTGCCAGCACCCCGGATAGATCCTACAATGAGCAGTTCTTC. Protein: CASTPDRSYNEQFF.

The chain is built from TRBV14 and TRBJ2-1; either TRBD1 or TRBD2 may fit D (5 bases each). CDR1 is SGHDN and CDR2 is FVKESK in the germline V gene. CDR3 size: 15 residues. The V end was cut by 3 bases, the J end by 6 bases, with 15 bases between. This CDR3 reads CASSHLREGGNEQFF. The CDR3 DNA reads as TGTGCCAGCAGCCACCTCAGGGAAGGAGGCAATGAGCAGTTCTTC.

The V call is TRBV27, the J call TRBJ1-1, with 7 bases lining up with TRBD1. Germline V gene lookup returns CDR1 MNHEY and CDR2 SMNVEV (reference sequence). The CDR3 is 13 residues long. V lost 5 bases to trimming and J lost 5 bases; unmatched junction nucleotides: 5. The CDR3 spells CASSVTGITEAFF. The CDR3 DNA reads TGTGCCAGCAGTGTGACAGGGATTACTGAAGCTTTCTTT.

The chain has TRBV19 and TRBJ2-1; tentatively, D is TRBD2 (6 bases). With 8 bases removed from V and 6 bases from J, the gap between germline ends came to 8 bases. The germline CDR1 and CDR2 sequences are LNHDA and SQIVND (reference sequence). The CDR3 covers 11 residues. The CDR3 is CASAGPNEQFF. The CDR3 DNA reads as TGTGCCAGTGCGGGGCCCAATGAGCAGTTCTTC.

The chain has TRBV13 and TRBJ2-7; TRBD2 matches at 7 bases. The CDR3 spans 15 residues. CDR1 is PRHDT, CDR2 FYEKMQ, per germline (reference sequence). J was trimmed by 2 bases and V by 2 bases; bases with no gene match: 6. CDR3 nucleotide sequence: TGTGCCAGCAGCTTATTCGCGGGAGACGCCTACGAGCAGTACTTC. Its protein product is CASSLFAGDAYEQYF.

This chain joins TRBV28 and TRBJ2-4, with TRBD1 identical over 9 bases. The CDR3 is 14 amino acids. Germline V lookup: CDR1 MDHEN, CDR2 SYDVKM. The V gene end was trimmed by 5 bases and the J gene end by 9 bases; junction bases not matched to a gene: 8. CDR3 loop: CASSILDRGGIQYF. The CDR3 DNA reads as TGTGCCAGCAGTATCCTGGACAGGGGAGGCATTCAGTACTTC.

The chain is built from TRBV7-6 and TRBJ2-7; 9 bases align to TRBD2. The germline V gene has CDR1 SGHVS and CDR2 FNYEAQ. The CDR3 has 16 amino acids. Trimming at V came to 4 bases and at J to 2 bases, leaving 9 bases not matched to a gene. The CDR3 region has the DNA TGTGCCAGCAGCTGGAAGATAGCGGGAGAGACCTACGAGCAGTACTTC. Its protein product is CASSWKIAGETYEQYF. Full variable domain (remainder filled in from reference TRBV7-6 and TRBJ2-7): GAGVSQSPRYKVTKRGQDVALRCDPISGHVSLYWYRQALGQGPEFLTYFNYEAQQDKSGLPNDRFSAERPEGSISTLTIQRTEQRDSAMYRCASSWKIAGETYEQYFGPGTRLTVT.

The chain couples TRBV7-8 to TRBJ2-3; 10 nucleotides line up with TRBD2. Germline loops: CDR1 SGHVS, CDR2 FQNEAQ. The CDR3 consists of 16 residues. Trimming cost V 5 bases and J 2 bases; bases outside gene matches: 7. CDR3 in DNA: TGTGCCAGCAGCGCAGCCGGACTAGCGGACACAGATACGCAGTATTTT. Protein product: CASSAAGLADTDTQYF.

The J gene is TRBJ2-5, the V gene TRBV28, with D possibly matching TRBD2 (5 bases). Germline CDR1 reads MDHEN; CDR2 reads SYDVKM. The CDR3 is 16 residues long. Trimming took 6 bases from V and 8 from J, leaving 25 bases between them. CDR3 region: CASRIPPGRGSGTQYF. CDR3 nucleotide sequence: TGTGCCAGCAGGATTCCCCCGGGCCGAGGGTCCGGCACCCAGTACTTC.

V gene TRBV6-1 combines with J gene TRBJ1-5; no firm D call. Looked up from germline, CDR1 is MNHNS and CDR2 is SASEGT. V was trimmed by 2 bases and J by 11 bases, leaving 13 bases between them. The CDR3 has 13 amino acids. CDR3 nucleotides: TGTGCCAGCAGTGAAATCACGGACTTGACCCAGCATTTT. It specifies CASSEITDLTQHF.

The chain is built from TRBV18 and TRBJ1-5; D call uncertain. CDR1 is KGHSH and CDR2 is LQKENI in the germline V gene. Trimming removed 3 bases at V and 9 bases at J, with 9 bases between. The CDR3 is 12 residues long. The CDR3 nucleotides read TGTGCCAGCTCACCGTTCCCCGGGCCCCAGCATTTT. Translation: CASSPFPGPQHF.

The chain joins TRBV11-2 to TRBJ1-5; D is undetermined. Trimming cost V 8 bases and J 6 bases, with 11 bases left between them. This CDR3 spans 12 amino acids. Germline CDR1 SGHAT, CDR2 FQNNGV. CDR3 bases: TGTGCCAGCGGGCAGGTGGGTCAGCCCCAGCATTTT. Its translation: CASGQVGQPQHF.

The chain combines TRBV28 with TRBJ2-7; D not certain. In germline, CDR1 is MDHEN, CDR2 SYDVKM. This CDR3 is built from 15 residues. Trimming removed 3 bases at V and 6 bases at J, with 18 bases between. Here the CDR3 reads CASSLGPAGSLEQYF. Written as DNA, the CDR3 is TGTGCCAGCAGTTTGGGCCCTGCTGGGTCCCTCGAGCAGTACTTC. The variable domain in full, completed from reference TRBV28 and TRBJ2-7, reads DVKVTQSSRYLVKRTGEKVFLECVQDMDHENMFWYRQDPGLGLRLIYFSYDVKMKEKGDIPEGYSVSREKKERFSLILESASTNQTSMYLCASSLGPAGSLEQYFGPGTRLTVT.

The V and J genes are TRBV27 and TRBJ2-3; D is unclear. The germline V and J ends were trimmed by 6 bases and 4 bases, with 8 bases remaining between them. CDR1 is MNHEY and CDR2 is SMNVEV in the germline V gene (reference sequence). The CDR3 has 12 residues. The CDR3 region has the DNA TGTGCCAGCAGCCAGGCAGCAGATACGCAGTATTTT. This encodes CASSQAADTQYF.

The gene calls are TRBV19 and TRBJ2-2; TRBD1 matches 11 bases. The length of the CDR3 is 16 residues. Losses at the gene ends were 5 bases for V and 7 bases for J; bases not matched to a gene: 9. The germline gives CDR1 LNHDA, CDR2 SQIVND (reference sequence). The CDR3 sequence: CASSEDRGLFNGELFF. DNA of the CDR3: TGTGCCAGTAGTGAGGACAGGGGGCTGTTTAACGGGGAGCTGTTTTTT.

The genes are TRBV4-3 and TRBJ1-5, with 9 bases identical to TRBD1. Losses at the gene ends were 0 bases for V and 7 bases for J; bases not matched to a gene: 4. The CDR3 loop spans 15 amino acids. Germline lookup yields CDR1 LGHNA and CDR2 YSLEER. This chain's CDR3 is CASSQEDRGDQPQHF. DNA for the CDR3: TGCGCCAGCAGCCAAGAGGACAGGGGAGACCAGCCCCAGCATTTT.